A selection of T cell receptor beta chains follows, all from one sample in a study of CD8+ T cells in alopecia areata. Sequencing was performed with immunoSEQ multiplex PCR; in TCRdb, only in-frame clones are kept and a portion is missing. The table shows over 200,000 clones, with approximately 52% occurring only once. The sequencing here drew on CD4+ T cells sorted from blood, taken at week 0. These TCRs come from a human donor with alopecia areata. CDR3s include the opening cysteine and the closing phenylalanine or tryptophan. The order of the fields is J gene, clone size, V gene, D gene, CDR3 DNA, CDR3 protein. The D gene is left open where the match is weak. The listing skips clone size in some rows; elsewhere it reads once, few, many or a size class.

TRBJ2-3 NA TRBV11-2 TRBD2 TGTGCCAGCAGCTTAAGCGGGGGGGAGGATACGCAGTATTTT CASSLSGGEDTQYF
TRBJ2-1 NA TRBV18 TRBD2 TGTGCCAGCTCACCCGGACTAGCGGGGAATGAGCAGTTCTTC CASSPGLAGNEQFF
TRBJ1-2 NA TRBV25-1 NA TGTGCCAGCAGTCCCGCAGGGATCTATGGCTACACCTTC CASSPAGIYGYTF
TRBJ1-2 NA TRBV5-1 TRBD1 TGCGCCAGCAGTTTCCTCCAGGGGGAAGAAGATGGCTACACCTTC CASSFLQGEEDGYTF
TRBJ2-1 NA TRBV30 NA TGTGCCTGGACCGGGACCGGGGGCAATGAGCAGTTCTTC CAWTGTGGNEQFF
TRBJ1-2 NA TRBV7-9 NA TGTGCCAGCAGCTTTCGGGAGGATGGCTACACCTTC CASSFREDGYTF
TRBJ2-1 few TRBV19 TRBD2 TGTGCCAGTAGTCCGACCCAGACTAGCGGACTTTACAATGAGCAGTTCTTC CASSPTQTSGLYNEQFF
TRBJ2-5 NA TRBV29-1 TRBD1 TGCAGCGACAGGACAGGGGGCAAAGAGACCCAGTACTTC CSDRTGGKETQYF
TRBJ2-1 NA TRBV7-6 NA TGTGCCAGCAGCCCTGGCTCGGGGTACAATGAGCAGTTCTTC CASSPGSGYNEQFF
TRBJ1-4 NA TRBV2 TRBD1 TGTGCCAGCAGGACGACAGGGGGCTTGTCTAATGAAAAACTGTTTTTT CASRTTGGLSNEKLFF
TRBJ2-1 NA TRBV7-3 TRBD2 TGTGCCAGCAGCTTAACATGGGGACTAGTGGGTGAGCAGTTCTTC CASSLTWGLVGEQFF
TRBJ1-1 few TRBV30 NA TGTGCCTGGAAAACCCGCCAGTTGAACACTGAAGCTTTCTTT CAWKTRQLNTEAFF
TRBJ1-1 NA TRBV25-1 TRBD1 TGTGCCAGCAGTGACACAGGGGCCAACACTGAAGCTTTCTTT CASSDTGANTEAFF
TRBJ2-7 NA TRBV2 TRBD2 TGTGCCAGCAGTCACCCGGGACTAGAGTCCTACGAGCAGTACTTC CASSHPGLESYEQYF
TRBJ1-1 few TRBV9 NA TGTGCCAGCAGCCCCCAGGACAGAGAAGCTTTCTTT CASSPQDREAFF
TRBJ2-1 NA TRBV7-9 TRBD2 TGTGCCAGCAGCTTAGTGGCTAGCGGGTACAATGAGCAGTTCTTC CASSLVASGYNEQFF
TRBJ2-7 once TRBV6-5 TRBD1 TGTGCCAGCAGTTATTCCGGACAGGGTAACTACGAGCAGTACTTC CASSYSGQGNYEQYF
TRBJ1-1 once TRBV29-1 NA TGCAGCGGTGGTGGCCTGAACACTGAAGCTTTCTTT CSGGGLNTEAFF
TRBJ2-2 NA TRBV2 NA TGTGCCAGCAGAATCCATCAGAACACCGGGGAGCTGTTTTTT CASRIHQNTGELFF
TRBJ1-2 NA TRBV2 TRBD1 TGTGCCAGCAGTTCGGGACAGGGGTTTCGTGGCTACACCTTC CASSSGQGFRGYTF
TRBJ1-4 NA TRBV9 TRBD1 TGTGCCAGCAGCCCCGCCGGGACAGGGGGGGAAAAACTGTTTTTT CASSPAGTGGEKLFF
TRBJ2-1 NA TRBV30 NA TGTGCCTGGTCGGGGGGCTACACCTACAATGAGCAGTTCTTC CAWSGGYTYNEQFF
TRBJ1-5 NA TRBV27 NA TGTGCCATCCGGGGCCTTTACCGAGGCAATCAGCCCCAGCATTTT CAIRGLYRGNQPQHF
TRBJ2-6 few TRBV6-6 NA TGTGCCACTCAGGGGGGGGCCAACGTCCTGACTTTC CATQGGANVLTF
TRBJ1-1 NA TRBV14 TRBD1 TGTGCCAGCAGTTTGACACAGGGGACCACTGAAGCTTTCTTT CASSLTQGTTEAFF
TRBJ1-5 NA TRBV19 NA TGTGCCAGTACGCGAAAAACCTATAGCAATCAGCCCCAGCATTTT CASTRKTYSNQPQHF
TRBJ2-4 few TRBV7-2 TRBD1 TGTGCCAGCAGCTTAGGGACAGGGGGTAAAGGCAAAAACATTCAGTACTTC CASSLGTGGKGKNIQYF
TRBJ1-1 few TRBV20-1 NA TGCAGTGCTAGATTCTACACTGAAGCTTTCTTT CSARFYTEAFF
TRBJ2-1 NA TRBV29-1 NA TGCAGCGTTACCTGGGGCCTAGTCAATGAGCAGTTCTTC CSVTWGLVNEQFF
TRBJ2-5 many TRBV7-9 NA TGTGCCAGCAGCCCGGCGGGCGACCCGGGGGAGACCCAGTACTTC CASSPAGDPGETQYF
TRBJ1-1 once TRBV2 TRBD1 TGTGCCAGCGCCCGGGACAGGGGCACTGAAGCTTTCTTT CASARDRGTEAFF
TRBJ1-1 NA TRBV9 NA TGTGCCAGCAGCGCCCTTGGGACACAGAACACTGAAGCTTTCTTT CASSALGTQNTEAFF
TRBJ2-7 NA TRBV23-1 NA TGCGCCAGCAGTCAAATCGGTCTAGATGGGGGTTCCTACGAGCAGTACTTC CASSQIGLDGGSYEQYF
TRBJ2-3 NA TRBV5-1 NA TGCGCCAGCAGCTACAGGGAGCGCCCAGATACGCAGTATTTT CASSYRERPDTQYF
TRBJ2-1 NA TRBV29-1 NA TGCAGCGTTGACCGAGGGGGTGAGCAGTTCTTC CSVDRGGEQFF
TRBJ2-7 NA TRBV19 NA TGTGCCAGTAGGAGTTCAGGGGCAGAAGAGCAGTACTTC CASRSSGAEEQYF
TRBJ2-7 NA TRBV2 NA TGTGCCAGCAGTGTTGGTGGATCCTACGAGCAGTACTTC CASSVGGSYEQYF
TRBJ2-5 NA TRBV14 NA TGTGCCAGCAGCGGACAGCTCCAAGAGACCCAGTACTTC CASSGQLQETQYF
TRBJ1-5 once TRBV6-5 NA TGTGCCAGCAGTTACTCGGGACAAAGCAATCAGCCCCAGCATTTT CASSYSGQSNQPQHF
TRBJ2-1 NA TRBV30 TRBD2 TGTGCCTGGAGCGCGGGACTAGCGCCCAATGAGCAGTTCTTC CAWSAGLAPNEQFF
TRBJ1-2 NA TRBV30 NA TGTGCCTGCCGGCGGGAGAGAGATGGCTACACCTTC CACRRERDGYTF
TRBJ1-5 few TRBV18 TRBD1 TGTGCCAGCTCCCCGGGACAGGTTGAGCCCCAGCATTTT CASSPGQVEPQHF
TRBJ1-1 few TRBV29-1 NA TGCAGCGTTACCCTAACTGAAGCTTTCTTT CSVTLTEAFF
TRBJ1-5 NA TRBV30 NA TGTGCCTGGAGTGCCCCTCCCAGCAGGGGACTCAATCAGCCCCAGCATTTT CAWSAPPSRGLNQPQHF
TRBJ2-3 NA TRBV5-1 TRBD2 TGCGCCAGCAGCTTGGGGGCGGGAGTAGACGCAGATACGCAGTATTTT CASSLGAGVDADTQYF
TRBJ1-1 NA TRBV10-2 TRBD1 TGCGCCAGCAGTGACTCAGGGGGCACTGAAGCTTTCTTT CASSDSGGTEAFF
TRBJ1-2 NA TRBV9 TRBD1 TGTGCCAGCAGCGTAGAAGTAACAGGGGAGGTTAATGGCTACACCTTC CASSVEVTGEVNGYTF
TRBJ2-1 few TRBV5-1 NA TGCGCCAGCAGCAGCGGACAGAACTACAATGAGCAGTTCTTC CASSSGQNYNEQFF
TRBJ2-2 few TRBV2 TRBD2 TGTGCCAGCACCATACTAGCGGGATTAACCGGGGAGCTGTTTTTT CASTILAGLTGELFF
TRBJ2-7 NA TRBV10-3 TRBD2 TGTGCCATCGCCGGAACCGGGACTAGCTACCACGAGCAGTACTTC CAIAGTGTSYHEQYF
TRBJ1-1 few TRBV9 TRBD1 TGTGCCAGCAGCTCCTGGACAGGACCGAACACTGAAGCTTTCTTT CASSSWTGPNTEAFF
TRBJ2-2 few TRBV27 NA TGTGCCAGCAGTTCGGGGGTAGCGAACACCGGGGAGCTGTTTTTT CASSSGVANTGELFF
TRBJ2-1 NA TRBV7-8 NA TGTGCCAGCAAGTCGGTCGGGTCCCGACGAAATGAGCAGTTCTTC CASKSVGSRRNEQFF